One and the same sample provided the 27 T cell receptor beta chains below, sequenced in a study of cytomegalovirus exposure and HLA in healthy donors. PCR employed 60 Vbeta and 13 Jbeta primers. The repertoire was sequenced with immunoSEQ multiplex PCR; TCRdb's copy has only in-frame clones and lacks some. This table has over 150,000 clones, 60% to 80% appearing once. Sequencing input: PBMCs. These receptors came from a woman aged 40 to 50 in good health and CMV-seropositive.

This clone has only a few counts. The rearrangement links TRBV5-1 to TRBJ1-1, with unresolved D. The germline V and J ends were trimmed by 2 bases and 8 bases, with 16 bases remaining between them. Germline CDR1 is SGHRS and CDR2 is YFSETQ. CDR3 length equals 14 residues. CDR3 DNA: TGCGCCAGCAGCTTTCCGAGTCAACCCCCCGAAGCTTTCTTT. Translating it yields CASSFPSQPPEAFF. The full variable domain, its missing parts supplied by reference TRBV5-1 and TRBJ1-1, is KAGVTQTPRYLIKTRGQQVTLSCSPISGHRSVSWYQQTPGQGLQFLFEYFSETQRNKGNFPGRFSGRQFSNSRSEMNVSTLELGDSALYLCASSFPSQPPEAFFGQGTRLTVV.

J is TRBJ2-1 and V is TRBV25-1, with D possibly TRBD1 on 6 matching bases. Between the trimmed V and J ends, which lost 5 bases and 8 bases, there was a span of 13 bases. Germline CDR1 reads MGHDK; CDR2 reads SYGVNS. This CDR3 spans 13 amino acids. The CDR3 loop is CASSLGASHEQFF. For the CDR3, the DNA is TGTGCCAGCAGTCTGGGGGCTAGCCATGAGCAGTTCTTC.

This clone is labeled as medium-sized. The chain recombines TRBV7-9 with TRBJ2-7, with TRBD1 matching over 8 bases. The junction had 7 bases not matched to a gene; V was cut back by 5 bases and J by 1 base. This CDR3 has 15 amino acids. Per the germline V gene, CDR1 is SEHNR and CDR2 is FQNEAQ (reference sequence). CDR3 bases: TGTGCCAGCAGCCCCGACAGGGGAACATCCTACGAGCAGTACTTC. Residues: CASSPDRGTSYEQYF. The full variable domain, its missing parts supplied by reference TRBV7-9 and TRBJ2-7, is DTGVSQNPRHKITKRGQNVTFRCDPISEHNRLYWYRQTLGQGPEFLTYFQNEAQLEKSRLLSDRFSAERPKGSFSTLEIQRTEQGDSAMYLCASSPDRGTSYEQYFGPGTRLTVT.

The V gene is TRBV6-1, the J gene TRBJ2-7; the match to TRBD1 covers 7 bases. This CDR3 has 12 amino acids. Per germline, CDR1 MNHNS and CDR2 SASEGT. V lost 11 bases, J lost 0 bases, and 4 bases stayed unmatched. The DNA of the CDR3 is TGTGCCTTGACAGGGAACTCCTACGAGCAGTACTTC. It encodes CALTGNSYEQYF.

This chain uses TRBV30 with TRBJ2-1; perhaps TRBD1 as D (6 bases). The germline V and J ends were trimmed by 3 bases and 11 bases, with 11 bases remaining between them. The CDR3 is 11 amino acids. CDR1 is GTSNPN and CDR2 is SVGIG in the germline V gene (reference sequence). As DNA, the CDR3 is TGTGCCTGGAGCGACGACAGGAAGCAGTTCTTC. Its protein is CAWSDDRKQFF.

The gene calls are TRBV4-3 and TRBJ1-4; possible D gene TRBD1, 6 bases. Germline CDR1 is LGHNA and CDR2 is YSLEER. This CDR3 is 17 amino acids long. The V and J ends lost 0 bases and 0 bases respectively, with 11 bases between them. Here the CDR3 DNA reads TGCGCCAGCAGCCAAGATCTGGGGGCGGCAACTAATGAAAAACTGTTTTTT. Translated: CASSQDLGAATNEKLFF.

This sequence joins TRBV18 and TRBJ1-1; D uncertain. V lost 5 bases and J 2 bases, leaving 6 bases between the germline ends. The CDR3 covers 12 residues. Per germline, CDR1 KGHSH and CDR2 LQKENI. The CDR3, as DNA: TGTGCCAGCTCATCGTTTAACACTGAAGCTTTCTTT. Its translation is CASSSFNTEAFF. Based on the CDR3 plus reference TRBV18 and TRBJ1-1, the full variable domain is NAGVMQNPRHLVRRRGQEARLRCSPMKGHSHVYWYRQLPEEGLKFMVYLQKENIIDESGMPKERFSAEFPKEGPSILRIQQVVRGDSAAYFCASSSFNTEAFFGQGTRLTVV.

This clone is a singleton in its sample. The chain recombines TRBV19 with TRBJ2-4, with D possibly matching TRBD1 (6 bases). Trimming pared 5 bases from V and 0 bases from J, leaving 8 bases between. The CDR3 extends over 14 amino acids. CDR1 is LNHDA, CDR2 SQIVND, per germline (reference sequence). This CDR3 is CASSPQGAKNIQYF. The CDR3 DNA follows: TGTGCCAGTAGTCCACAGGGAGCCAAAAACATTCAGTACTTC.

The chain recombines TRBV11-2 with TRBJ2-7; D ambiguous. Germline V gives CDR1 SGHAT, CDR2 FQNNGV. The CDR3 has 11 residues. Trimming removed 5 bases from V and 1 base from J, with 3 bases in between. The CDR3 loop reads CASSESYEQYF. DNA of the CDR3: TGTGCCAGCAGCGAGTCCTACGAGCAGTACTTC. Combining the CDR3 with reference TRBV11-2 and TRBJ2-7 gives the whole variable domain EAGVAQSPRYKIIEKRQSVAFWCNPISGHATLYWYQQILGQGPKLLIQFQNNGVVDDSQLPKDRFSAERLKGVDSTLKIQPAKLEDSAVYLCASSESYEQYFGPGTRLTVT.

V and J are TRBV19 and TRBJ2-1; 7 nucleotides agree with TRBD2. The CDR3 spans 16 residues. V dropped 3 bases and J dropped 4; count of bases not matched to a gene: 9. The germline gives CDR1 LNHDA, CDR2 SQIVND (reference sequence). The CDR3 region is CASSMGGRVGYNEQFF. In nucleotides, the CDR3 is TGTGCCAGTAGTATGGGGGGGAGGGTAGGATACAATGAGCAGTTCTTC. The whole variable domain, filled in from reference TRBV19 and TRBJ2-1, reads DGGITQSPKYLFRKEGQNVTLSCEQNLNHDAMYWYRQDPGQGLRLIYYSQIVNDFQKGDIAEGYSVSREKKESFPLTVTSAQKNPTAFYLCASSMGGRVGYNEQFFGPGTRLTVL.

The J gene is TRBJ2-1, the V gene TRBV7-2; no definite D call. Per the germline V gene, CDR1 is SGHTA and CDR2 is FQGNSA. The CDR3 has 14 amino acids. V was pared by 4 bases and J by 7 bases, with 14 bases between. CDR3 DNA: TGTGCCAGCAGCTCCTCGGCGGCTACTAATGAGCAGTTCTTC. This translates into CASSSSAATNEQFF.

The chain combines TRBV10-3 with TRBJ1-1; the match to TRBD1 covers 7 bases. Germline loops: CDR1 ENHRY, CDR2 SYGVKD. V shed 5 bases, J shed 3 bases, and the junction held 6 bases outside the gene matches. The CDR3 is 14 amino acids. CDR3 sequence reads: CAISLTGKDTEAFF. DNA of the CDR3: TGTGCCATCAGTCTGACAGGGAAGGACACTGAAGCTTTCTTT.

The CDR3 coding sequence is TGTGCCAGCAGTGACCACACAGATACGCAGTATTTT. This codes for CASSDHTDTQYF. V is TRBV6-4 and J is TRBJ2-3; D unresolved. The ends were cut back, 2 bases at V and 2 bases at J, with 2 bases in the middle. The CDR3 totals 12 residues. Germline loops: CDR1 MRHNA, CDR2 SNTAGT.

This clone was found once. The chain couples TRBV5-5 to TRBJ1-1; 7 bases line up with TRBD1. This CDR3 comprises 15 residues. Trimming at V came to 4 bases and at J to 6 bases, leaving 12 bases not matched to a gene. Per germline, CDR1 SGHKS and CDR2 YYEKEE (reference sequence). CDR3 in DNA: TGTGCCAGCAGCGTTCCACCAGGGGGTTCCGCTGAAGCTTTCTTT. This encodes CASSVPPGGSAEAFF. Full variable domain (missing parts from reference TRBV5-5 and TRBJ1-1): DAGVTQSPTHLIKTRGQQVTLRCSPISGHKSVSWYQQVLGQGPQFIFQYYEKEERGRGNFPDRFSARQFPNYSSELNVNALLLGDSALYLCASSVPPGGSAEAFFGQGTRLTVV.

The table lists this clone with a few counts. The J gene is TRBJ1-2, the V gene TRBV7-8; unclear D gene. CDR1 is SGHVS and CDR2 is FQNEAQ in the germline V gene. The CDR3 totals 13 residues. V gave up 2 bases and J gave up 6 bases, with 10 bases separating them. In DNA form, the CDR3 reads TGTGCCAGCAGCTTATTAATCTCAGATGGCTACACCTTC. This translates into CASSLLISDGYTF.

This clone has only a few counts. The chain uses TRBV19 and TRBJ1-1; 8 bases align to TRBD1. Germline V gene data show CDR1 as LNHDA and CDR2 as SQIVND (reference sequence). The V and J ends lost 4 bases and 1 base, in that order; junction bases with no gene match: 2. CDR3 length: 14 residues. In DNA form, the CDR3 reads TGTGCCAGTAGTAAACAGGGGGGGAACACTGAAGCTTTCTTT. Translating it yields CASSKQGGNTEAFF.

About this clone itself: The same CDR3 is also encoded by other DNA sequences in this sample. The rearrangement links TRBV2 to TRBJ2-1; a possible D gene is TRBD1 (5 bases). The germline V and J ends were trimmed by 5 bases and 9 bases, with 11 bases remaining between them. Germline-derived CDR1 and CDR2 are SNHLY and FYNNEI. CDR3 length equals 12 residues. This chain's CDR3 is CASSPQGVEQFF. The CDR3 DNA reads TGTGCCAGCAGTCCCCAGGGTGTTGAGCAGTTCTTC.

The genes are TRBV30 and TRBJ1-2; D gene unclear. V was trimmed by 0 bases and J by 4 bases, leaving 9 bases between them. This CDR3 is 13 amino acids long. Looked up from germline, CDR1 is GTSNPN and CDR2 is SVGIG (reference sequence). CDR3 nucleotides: TGTGCCTGGAGTGTGGGCAGAGTCTATGGCTACACCTTC. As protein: CAWSVGRVYGYTF.

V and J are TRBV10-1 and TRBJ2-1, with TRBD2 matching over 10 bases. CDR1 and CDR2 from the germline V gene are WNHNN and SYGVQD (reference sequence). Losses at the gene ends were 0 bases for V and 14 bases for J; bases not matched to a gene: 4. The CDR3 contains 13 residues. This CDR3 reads CASSESLAGDEFF. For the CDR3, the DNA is TGCGCCAGCAGTGAGTCTCTAGCGGGAGATGAGTTCTTC.

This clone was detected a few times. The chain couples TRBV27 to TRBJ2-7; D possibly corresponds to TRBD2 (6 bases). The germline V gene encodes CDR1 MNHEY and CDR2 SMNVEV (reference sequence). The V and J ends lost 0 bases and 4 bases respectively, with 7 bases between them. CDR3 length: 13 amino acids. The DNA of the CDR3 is TGTGCCAGCAGTTTATCGGGGAGGTACGAGCAGTACTTC. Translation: CASSLSGRYEQYF.

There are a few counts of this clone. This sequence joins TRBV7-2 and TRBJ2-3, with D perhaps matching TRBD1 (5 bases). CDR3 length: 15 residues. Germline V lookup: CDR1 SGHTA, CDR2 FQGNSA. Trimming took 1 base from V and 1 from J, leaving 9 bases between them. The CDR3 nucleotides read TGTGCCAGCAGCTTAGAAGGACATGGCACAGATACGCAGTATTTT. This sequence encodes CASSLEGHGTDTQYF.

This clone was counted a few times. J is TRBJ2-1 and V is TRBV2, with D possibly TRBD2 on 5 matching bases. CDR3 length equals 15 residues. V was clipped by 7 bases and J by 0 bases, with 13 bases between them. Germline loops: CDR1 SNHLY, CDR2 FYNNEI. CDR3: CASTLLVSSYNEQFF. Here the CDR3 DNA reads TGTGCCAGCACCCTACTAGTTAGCTCCTACAATGAGCAGTTCTTC.

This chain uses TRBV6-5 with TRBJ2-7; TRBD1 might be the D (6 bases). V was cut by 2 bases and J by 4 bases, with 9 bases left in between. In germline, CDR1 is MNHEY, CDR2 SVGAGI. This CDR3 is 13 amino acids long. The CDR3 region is CASSYKDRYEQYF. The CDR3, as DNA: TGTGCCAGCAGTTACAAGGACAGATACGAGCAGTACTTC.

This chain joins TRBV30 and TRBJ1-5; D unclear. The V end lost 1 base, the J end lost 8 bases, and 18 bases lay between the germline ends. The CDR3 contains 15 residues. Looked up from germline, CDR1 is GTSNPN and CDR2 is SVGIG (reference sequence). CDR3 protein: CAWSDVGYSGEPQHF. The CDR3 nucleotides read TGTGCCTGGAGTGATGTTGGTTATTCAGGCGAGCCCCAGCATTTT.

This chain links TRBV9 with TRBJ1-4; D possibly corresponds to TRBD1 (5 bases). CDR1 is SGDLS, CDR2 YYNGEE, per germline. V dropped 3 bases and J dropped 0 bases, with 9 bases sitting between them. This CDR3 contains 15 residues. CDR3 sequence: CASSGRGTTNEKLFF. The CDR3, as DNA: TGTGCCAGCAGCGGAAGGGGAACAACTAATGAAAAACTGTTTTTT.

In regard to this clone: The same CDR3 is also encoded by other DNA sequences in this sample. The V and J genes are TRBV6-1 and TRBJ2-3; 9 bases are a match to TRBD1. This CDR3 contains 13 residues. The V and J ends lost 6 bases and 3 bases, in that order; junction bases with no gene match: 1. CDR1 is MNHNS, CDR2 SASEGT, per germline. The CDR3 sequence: CASRDRGTDTQYF. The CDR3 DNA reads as TGTGCCAGCAGGGACAGGGGAACAGATACGCAGTATTTT.

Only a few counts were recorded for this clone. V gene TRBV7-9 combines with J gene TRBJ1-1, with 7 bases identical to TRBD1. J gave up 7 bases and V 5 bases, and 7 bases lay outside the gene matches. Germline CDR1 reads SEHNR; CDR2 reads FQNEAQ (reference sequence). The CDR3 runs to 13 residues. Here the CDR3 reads CASSHGTDSEAFF. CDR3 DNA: TGTGCCAGCAGCCATGGGACAGACAGTGAAGCTTTCTTT.